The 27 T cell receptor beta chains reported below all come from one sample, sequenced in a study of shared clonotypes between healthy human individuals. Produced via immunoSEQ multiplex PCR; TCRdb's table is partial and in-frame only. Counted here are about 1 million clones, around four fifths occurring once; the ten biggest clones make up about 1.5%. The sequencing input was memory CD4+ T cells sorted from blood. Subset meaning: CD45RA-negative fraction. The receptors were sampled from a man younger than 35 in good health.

Here the CDR3 DNA reads TGTGCCAGCAGCTTAATCTCCGGGGAGCTGTTTTTT. Translating gives CASSLISGELFF. The rearrangement joins TRBV7-9 to TRBJ2-2, with D hard to call. CDR1 SEHNR and CDR2 FQNEAQ come from the germline V gene (reference sequence). Trimming stripped 2 bases from V and 6 bases from J, with 4 bases between. There are 12 residues in the CDR3. The full variable domain, rest sourced from reference TRBV7-9 and TRBJ2-2, is DTGVSQNPRHKITKRGQNVTFRCDPISEHNRLYWYRQTLGQGPEFLTYFQNEAQLEKSRLLSDRFSAERPKGSFSTLEIQRTEQGDSAMYLCASSLISGELFFGEGSRLTVL.

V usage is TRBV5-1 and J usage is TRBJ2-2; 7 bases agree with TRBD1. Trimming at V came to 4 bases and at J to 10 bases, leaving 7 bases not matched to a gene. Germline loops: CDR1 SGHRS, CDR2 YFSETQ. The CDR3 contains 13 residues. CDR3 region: CASSRGQVEELFF. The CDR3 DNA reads TGCGCCAGCAGCCGCGGACAGGTCGAGGAGCTGTTTTTT.

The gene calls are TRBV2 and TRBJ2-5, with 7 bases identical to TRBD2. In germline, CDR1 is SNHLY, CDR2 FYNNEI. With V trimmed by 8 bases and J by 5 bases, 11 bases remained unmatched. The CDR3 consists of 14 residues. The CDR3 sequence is CASGKGRGYETQYF. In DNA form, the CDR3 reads TGTGCCAGCGGAAAGGGGCGGGGGTATGAGACCCAGTACTTC.

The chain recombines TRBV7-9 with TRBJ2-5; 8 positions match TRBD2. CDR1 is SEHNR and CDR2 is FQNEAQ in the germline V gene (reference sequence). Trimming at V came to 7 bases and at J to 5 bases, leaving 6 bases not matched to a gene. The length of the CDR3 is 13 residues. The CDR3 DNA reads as TGTGCCAGCATGCGGGGGGCAGCGGAGACCCAGTACTTC. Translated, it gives CASMRGAAETQYF. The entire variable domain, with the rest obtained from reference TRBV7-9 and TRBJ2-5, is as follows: DTGVSQNPRHKITKRGQNVTFRCDPISEHNRLYWYRQTLGQGPEFLTYFQNEAQLEKSRLLSDRFSAERPKGSFSTLEIQRTEQGDSAMYLCASMRGAAETQYFGPGTRLLVL.

CDR3 protein: CASSYGIHTGELFF. As DNA, the CDR3 is TGTGCCAGCAGTTACGGGATCCACACCGGGGAGCTGTTTTTT. The chain has TRBV6-5 and TRBJ2-2, with unresolved D. Germline CDR1 and CDR2: MNHEY and SVGAGI. Trimming removed 2 bases at V and 3 bases at J, with 7 bases between. The CDR3 contains 14 residues.

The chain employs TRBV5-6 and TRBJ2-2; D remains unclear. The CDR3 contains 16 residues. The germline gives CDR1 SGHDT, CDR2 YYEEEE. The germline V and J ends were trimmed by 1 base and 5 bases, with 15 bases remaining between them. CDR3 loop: CASSLLGGDRTGELFF. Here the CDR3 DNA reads TGTGCCAGCAGCTTGTTGGGCGGAGATAGGACCGGGGAGCTGTTTTTT.

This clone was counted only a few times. In DNA form, the CDR3 reads TGTGCCAGCAGTCAGTACACGGGAAACACCATATATTTT. Amino acids: CASSQYTGNTIYF. The V and J genes are TRBV6-6 and TRBJ1-3; D uncertain. Germline-derived CDR1 and CDR2 are MNHNY and SVGAGI (reference sequence). V was trimmed by 5 bases and J by 4 bases, leaving 9 bases between them. CDR3 length: 13 amino acids.

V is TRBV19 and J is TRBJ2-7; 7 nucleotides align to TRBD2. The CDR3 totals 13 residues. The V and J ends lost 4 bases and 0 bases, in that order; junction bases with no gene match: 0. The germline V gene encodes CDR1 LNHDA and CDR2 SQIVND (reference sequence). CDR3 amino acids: CASSSGGSYEQYF. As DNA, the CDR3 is TGTGCCAGTAGTAGCGGGGGCTCCTACGAGCAGTACTTC.

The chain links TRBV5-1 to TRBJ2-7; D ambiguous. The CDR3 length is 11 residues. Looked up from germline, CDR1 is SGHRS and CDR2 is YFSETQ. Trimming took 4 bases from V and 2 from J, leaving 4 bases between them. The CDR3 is CASSPPYEQYF. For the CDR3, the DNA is TGCGCCAGCAGCCCCCCCTACGAGCAGTACTTC.

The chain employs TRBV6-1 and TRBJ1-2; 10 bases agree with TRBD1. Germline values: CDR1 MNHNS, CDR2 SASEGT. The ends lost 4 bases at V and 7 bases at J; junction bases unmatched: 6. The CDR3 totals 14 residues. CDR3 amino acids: CASSVTGTGVGYTF. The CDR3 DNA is TGTGCCAGCAGTGTGACCGGGACAGGGGTTGGCTACACCTTC.

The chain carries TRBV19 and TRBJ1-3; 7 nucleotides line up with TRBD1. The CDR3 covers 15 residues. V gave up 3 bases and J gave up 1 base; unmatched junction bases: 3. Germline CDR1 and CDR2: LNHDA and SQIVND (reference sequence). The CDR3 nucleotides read TGTGCCAGTAGTATCCCGACAGGGTCTGGAAACACCATATATTTT. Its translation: CASSIPTGSGNTIYF.

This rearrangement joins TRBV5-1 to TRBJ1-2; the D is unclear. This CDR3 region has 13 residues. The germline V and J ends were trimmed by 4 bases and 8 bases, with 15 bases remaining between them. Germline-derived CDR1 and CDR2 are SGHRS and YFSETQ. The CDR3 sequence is CASSLPQERGYTF. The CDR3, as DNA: TGCGCCAGCAGCCTCCCCCAGGAACGGGGCTACACCTTC.

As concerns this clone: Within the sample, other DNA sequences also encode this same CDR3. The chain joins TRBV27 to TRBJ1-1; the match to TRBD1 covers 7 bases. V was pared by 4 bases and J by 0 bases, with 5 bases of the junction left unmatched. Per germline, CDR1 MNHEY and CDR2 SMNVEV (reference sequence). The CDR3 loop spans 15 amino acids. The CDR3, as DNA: TGTGCCAGCAGTTCGGGACAGATCATGAACACTGAAGCTTTCTTT. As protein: CASSSGQIMNTEAFF.

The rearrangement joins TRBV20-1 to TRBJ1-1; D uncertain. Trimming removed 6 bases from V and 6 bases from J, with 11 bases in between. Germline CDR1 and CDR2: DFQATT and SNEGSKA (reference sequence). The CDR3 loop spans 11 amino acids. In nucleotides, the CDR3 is TGCAGTGCCACCTTTAAGGCTGAAGCTTTCTTT. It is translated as CSATFKAEAFF.

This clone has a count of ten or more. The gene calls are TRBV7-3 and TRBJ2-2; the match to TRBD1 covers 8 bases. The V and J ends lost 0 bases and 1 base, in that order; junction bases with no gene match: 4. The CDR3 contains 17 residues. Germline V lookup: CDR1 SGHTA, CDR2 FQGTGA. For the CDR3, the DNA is TGTGCCAGCAGCTTAACTCCCGGGACAGGGAACACCGGGGAGCTGTTTTTT. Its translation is CASSLTPGTGNTGELFF.

CDR3 bases: TGTGCCAGCAGTTTGCGACTAGGCCCCTGGAATGAGCAGTTCTTC. It specifies CASSLRLGPWNEQFF. The chain links TRBV27 to TRBJ2-1; TRBD2 is a possible D gene (6 bases). Germline assignment: CDR1 MNHEY and CDR2 SMNVEV (reference sequence). V lost 3 bases to trimming and J lost 7 bases, with 16 bases between them. The CDR3 is 15 amino acids.

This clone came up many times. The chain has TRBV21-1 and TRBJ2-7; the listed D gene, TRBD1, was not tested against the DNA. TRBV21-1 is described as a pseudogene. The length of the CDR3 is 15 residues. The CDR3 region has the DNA TGTGCCAGCAGCAAAGTAGGACAGGAGGGCTACGAGCAGTACTTC. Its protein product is CASSKVGQEGYEQYF.

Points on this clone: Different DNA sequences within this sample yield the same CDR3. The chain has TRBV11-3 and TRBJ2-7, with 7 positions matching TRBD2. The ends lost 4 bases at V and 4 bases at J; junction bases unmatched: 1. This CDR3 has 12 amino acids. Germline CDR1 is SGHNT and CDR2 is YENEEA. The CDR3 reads CASSSGGYEQYF. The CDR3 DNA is TGTGCCAGCAGCTCGGGGGGATACGAGCAGTACTTC.

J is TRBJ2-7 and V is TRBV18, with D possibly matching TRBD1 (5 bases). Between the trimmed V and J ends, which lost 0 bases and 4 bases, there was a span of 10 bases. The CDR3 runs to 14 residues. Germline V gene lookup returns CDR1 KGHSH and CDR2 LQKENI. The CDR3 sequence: CASSPPYDSYEQYF. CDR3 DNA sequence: TGTGCCAGCTCACCACCGTACGACAGTTACGAGCAGTACTTC.

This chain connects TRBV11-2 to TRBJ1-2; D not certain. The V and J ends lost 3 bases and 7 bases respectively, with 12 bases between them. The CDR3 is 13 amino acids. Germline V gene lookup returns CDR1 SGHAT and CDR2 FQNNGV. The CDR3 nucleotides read TGTGCCAGCAGCTTCGGGGAGGGCGGTGGCTACACCTTC. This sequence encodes CASSFGEGGGYTF.

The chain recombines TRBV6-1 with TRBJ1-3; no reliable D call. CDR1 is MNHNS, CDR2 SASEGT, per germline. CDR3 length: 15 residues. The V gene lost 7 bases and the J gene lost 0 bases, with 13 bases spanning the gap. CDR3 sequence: CASMSVRDSGNTIYF. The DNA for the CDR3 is TGTGCCAGCATGTCTGTCCGGGACTCTGGAAACACCATATATTTT.

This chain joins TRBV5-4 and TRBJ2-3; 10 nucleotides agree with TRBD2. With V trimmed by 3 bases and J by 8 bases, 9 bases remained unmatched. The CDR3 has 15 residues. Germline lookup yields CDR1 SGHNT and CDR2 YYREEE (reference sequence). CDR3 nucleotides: TGTGCCAGCAGCTCCGGGACTAGCGTTGTAGTTACGCAGTATTTT. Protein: CASSSGTSVVVTQYF.

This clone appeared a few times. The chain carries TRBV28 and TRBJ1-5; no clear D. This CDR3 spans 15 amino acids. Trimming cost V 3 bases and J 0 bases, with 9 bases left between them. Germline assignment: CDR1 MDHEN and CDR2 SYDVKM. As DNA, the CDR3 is TGTGCCAGCAGTTTCTCAGGAAATAGCAATCAGCCCCAGCATTTT. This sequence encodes CASSFSGNSNQPQHF.

CDR3 protein: CASSLQVIGNNSPLHF. CDR3 DNA sequence: TGTGCCAGCTCTTTGCAGGTGATAGGTAATAATTCACCCCTCCACTTT. The V gene is TRBV18, the J gene TRBJ1-6; D is uncertain. V shed 6 bases and J shed 5 bases, with 17 bases lying between them. The CDR3 spans 16 residues. Germline loops: CDR1 KGHSH, CDR2 LQKENI.

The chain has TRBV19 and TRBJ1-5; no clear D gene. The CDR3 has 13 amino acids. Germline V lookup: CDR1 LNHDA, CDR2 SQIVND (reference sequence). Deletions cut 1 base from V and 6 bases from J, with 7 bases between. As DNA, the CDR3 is TGTGCCAGTAGTATAGCTGTGGGTCAGCCCCAGCATTTT. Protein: CASSIAVGQPQHF.

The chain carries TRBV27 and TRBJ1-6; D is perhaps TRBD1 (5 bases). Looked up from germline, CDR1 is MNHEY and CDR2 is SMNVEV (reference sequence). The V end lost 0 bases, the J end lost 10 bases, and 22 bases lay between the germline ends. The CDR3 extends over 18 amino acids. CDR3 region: CASSLSSGAGSTQSPLHF. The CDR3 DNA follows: TGTGCCAGCAGTTTATCGTCAGGCGCAGGGTCAACACAATCACCCCTCCACTTT.

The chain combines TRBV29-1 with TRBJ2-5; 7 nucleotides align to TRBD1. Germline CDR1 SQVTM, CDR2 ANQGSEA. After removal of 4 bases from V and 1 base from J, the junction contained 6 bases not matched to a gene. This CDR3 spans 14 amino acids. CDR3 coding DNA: TGCAGCGTTGGTAACAGGGGAACCCAAGAGACCCAGTACTTC. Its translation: CSVGNRGTQETQYF.